This TCR beta chain was captured by sequencing in a study of tissue T cells after allogeneic stem cell transplantation. TCRbeta CDR3 was sequenced at survey depth with template counts. Profiled with immunoSEQ multiplex PCR; TCRdb holds only in-frame clones, not every one. The table has some 7,000 clones, 40% to 55% seen once. Specified time point: mouse harvest day 7 after allogeneic transplant. Tail vein injection delivered 10^7 T-cell-depleted bone marrow cells and 10^6 splenic CD5+ T cells. B6 (H2b) cells into BALB/c (H2d) mice; tissues taken at day 7 or 14. For this clone: The genes and germline here are from mouse. The CDR3 extends 1 residue past the end of the read, so its final part is completed from the germline J gene.

The V and J ends lost 6 bases and 6 bases, in that order; junction bases with no gene match: 0. This CDR3 has 11 amino acids. The germline CDR1 and CDR2 sequences are MSHET and SYDVDS. The sequenced sample was lymph node tissue. This TCR came from a female BALB/c mouse given C57BL/6 T cells with graft-versus-host disease after an allogeneic hematopoietic cell transplant. V gene TRBV29 combines with J gene TRBJ1-2, with 8 bases lining up with TRBD1. The CDR3: CASRTGADYTF. CDR3 DNA, as far as it was read: TGTGCTAGCAGGACAGGGGCCGACTACACC.